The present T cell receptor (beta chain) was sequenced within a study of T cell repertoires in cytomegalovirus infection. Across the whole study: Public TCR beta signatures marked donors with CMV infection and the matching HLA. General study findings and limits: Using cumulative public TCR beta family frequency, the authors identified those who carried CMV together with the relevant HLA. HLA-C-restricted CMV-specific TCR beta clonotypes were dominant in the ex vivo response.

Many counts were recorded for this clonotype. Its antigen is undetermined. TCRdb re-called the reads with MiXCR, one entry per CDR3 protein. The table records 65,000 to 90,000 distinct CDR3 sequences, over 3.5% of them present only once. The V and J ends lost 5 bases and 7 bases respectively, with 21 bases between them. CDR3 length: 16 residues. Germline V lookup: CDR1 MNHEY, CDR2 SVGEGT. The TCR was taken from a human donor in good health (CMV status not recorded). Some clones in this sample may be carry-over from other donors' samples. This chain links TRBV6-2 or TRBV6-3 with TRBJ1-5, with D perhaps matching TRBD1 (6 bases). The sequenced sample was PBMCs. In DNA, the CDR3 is TGTGCCAGCAGTCCCCCAGGGGACAAAAAGGGCCAGCCCCAGCATTTT. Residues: CASSPPGDKKGQPQHF.